A selection of T cell receptor beta chains follows, all from one sample in a study of monozygotic twins with inflammatory bowel disease. TCRdb re-called the 5' RACE reads, yielding one record per CDR3 amino acid sequence without DNA. This table holds about 99,000 distinct CDR3 sequences. The sequencing input was blood. The source is a human donor with ulcerative colitis or Crohn's disease, or a healthy co-twin of an affected twin (not recorded which). The CDR3 runs from the conserved cysteine through the conserved F or W. Each record gives: J gene, V gene, CDR3 protein.

J gene: TRBJ2-5; V gene: TRBV28; CDR3 protein: CASSTPSGAVETQYF
J gene: TRBJ2-2; V gene: TRBV9; CDR3 protein: CASSTRDRAGGELFF
J gene: TRBJ2-2; V gene: TRBV7-3; CDR3 protein: CASSLRLAGALNTGELFF
J gene: TRBJ2-1; V gene: TRBV30; CDR3 protein: CAWRGLPTAGSSYNEQFF
J gene: TRBJ2-1; V gene: TRBV11-2; CDR3 protein: CASSRDSGQGRFSYNEQFF
J gene: TRBJ2-1; V gene: TRBV7-2; CDR3 protein: CASSSQATDYNEQFF
J gene: TRBJ1-4; V gene: TRBV5-1; CDR3 protein: CASSYEGRRNEKLFF
J gene: TRBJ1-4; V gene: TRBV5-1; CDR3 protein: CASSRSDRGPEKLFF
J gene: TRBJ2-2; V gene: TRBV20-1; CDR3 protein: CSAKLAGSNTGELFF
J gene: TRBJ2-3; V gene: TRBV24-1; CDR3 protein: CATSDERGAIDTQYF
J gene: TRBJ2-3; V gene: TRBV7-2; CDR3 protein: CASSQGGPGTDTQYF
J gene: TRBJ1-2; V gene: TRBV12-3/TRBV12-4; CDR3 protein: CASSLADRVGHGYTF
J gene: TRBJ2-3; V gene: TRBV19; CDR3 protein: CASSPRLAGTQDTQYF
J gene: TRBJ2-5; V gene: TRBV6-5; CDR3 protein: CASSSSRGQRETQYF
J gene: TRBJ2-5; V gene: TRBV18; CDR3 protein: CASSPPPSRETQYF
J gene: TRBJ1-1; V gene: TRBV24-1; CDR3 protein: CATSERDTEAFF
J gene: TRBJ2-1; V gene: TRBV29-1; CDR3 protein: CSVRDISPYNEQFF
J gene: TRBJ2-7; V gene: TRBV6-1; CDR3 protein: CASTRGDISYEQYF
J gene: TRBJ1-3; V gene: TRBV7-2; CDR3 protein: CASSRTPTGSGNTIYF
J gene: TRBJ2-7; V gene: TRBV20-1; CDR3 protein: CSVPAGGAYEQYF
J gene: TRBJ1-5; V gene: TRBV2; CDR3 protein: CASSSRKGQGQPQHF
J gene: TRBJ2-1; V gene: TRBV5-1; CDR3 protein: CASSWVAGAIEQFF
J gene: TRBJ1-5; V gene: TRBV27; CDR3 protein: CASSLDRSNQPQHF
J gene: TRBJ2-5; V gene: TRBV5-1; CDR3 protein: CASSQLSLGKETQYF
J gene: TRBJ1-1; V gene: TRBV20-1; CDR3 protein: CSARAWGNTEAFF
J gene: TRBJ2-7; V gene: TRBV2; CDR3 protein: CASSEPQVRNFYEQYF
J gene: TRBJ1-1; V gene: TRBV28; CDR3 protein: CASSYRTGTEAFF
J gene: TRBJ2-7; V gene: TRBV5-6; CDR3 protein: CASSDLSGTGGYEQYF
J gene: TRBJ2-2; V gene: TRBV12-3/TRBV12-4; CDR3 protein: CASTTGLGSGELFF
J gene: TRBJ2-7; V gene: TRBV20-1; CDR3 protein: CSASETPRLYEQYF